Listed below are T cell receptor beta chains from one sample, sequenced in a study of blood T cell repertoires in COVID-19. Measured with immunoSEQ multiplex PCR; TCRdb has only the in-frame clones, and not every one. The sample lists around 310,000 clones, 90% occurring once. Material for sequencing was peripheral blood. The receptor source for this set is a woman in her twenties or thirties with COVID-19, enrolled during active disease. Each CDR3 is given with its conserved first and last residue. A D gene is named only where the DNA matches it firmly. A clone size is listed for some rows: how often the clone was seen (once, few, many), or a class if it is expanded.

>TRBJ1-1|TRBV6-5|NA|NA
TGTGCCAGCAGTTCCCTGGGAGGGCTTGAAGCTTTCTTT
CASSSLGGLEAFF
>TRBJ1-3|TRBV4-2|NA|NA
TGTGCCAGCAGCCCTCCCGGCTCTGGAAACACCATATATTTT
CASSPPGSGNTIYF
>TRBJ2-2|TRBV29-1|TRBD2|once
TGCAGCGTTGAATTAAGGCTAGCGGGATCCACCGGGGAGCTGTTTTTT
CSVELRLAGSTGELFF
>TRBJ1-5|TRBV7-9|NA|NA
TGTGCCAGCAGCGAGGGTATACGCAATCAGCCCCAGCATTTT
CASSEGIRNQPQHF
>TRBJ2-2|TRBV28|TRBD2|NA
TGTGCCAGCAGTTTAGGACTAGTCCCCGGGGAGCTGTTTTTT
CASSLGLVPGELFF
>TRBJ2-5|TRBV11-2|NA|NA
TGTGCCAGCAGCTCCGGCGGGCTGGAGTTGGAGACCCAGTACTTC
CASSSGGLELETQYF
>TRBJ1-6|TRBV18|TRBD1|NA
TGTGCCAGCTCACCTCAAGGGGGCCGGAATTCACCCCTCCACTTT
CASSPQGGRNSPLHF
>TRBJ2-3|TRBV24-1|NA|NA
TGTGCCACCAGTGTCCGCAGGGGGGAAGGGGATACGCAGTATTTT
CATSVRRGEGDTQYF
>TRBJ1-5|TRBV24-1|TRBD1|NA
TGTGCCACCAGTGACCAGACAGGGGGCGATCAGCCCCAGCATTTT
CATSDQTGGDQPQHF
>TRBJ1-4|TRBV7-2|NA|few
TGTGCCAGCAGGCTCTCCCCAGGGGAGGGTGAAAAACTGTTTTTT
CASRLSPGEGEKLFF
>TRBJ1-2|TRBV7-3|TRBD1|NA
TGTGCCAGCAGCTTAGAGGGGCCGGGGACAGCCTATGGCTACACCTTC
CASSLEGPGTAYGYTF
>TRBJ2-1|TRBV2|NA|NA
TGTGCCAGCAGTGACGGAAAGAGGGGGAATGAGCAGTTCTTC
CASSDGKRGNEQFF
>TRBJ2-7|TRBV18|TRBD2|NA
TGTGCCAGCTCACGTCCCCTAGCGGGAACCACGAACTACGAGCAGTACTTC
CASSRPLAGTTNYEQYF
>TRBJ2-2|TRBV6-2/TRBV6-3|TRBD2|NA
TGTGCCAGCAGTTCCGGACTAGCGGGAGGGGGCGGGGAGCTGTTTTTT
CASSSGLAGGGGELFF
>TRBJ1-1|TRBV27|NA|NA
TGTGCCAGCAGTTTCGTGGCACCGGGCACTGAAGCTTTCTTT
CASSFVAPGTEAFF
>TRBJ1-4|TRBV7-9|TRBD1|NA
TGTGCCAGCAGCTTACTCACAGGGGATAATGAAAAACTGTTTTTT
CASSLLTGDNEKLFF
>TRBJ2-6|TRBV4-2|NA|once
TGTGCCAGCAGCCAAGAAATGGGCTCAAGCTCTGGGGCCAACGTCCTGACTTTC
CASSQEMGSSSGANVLTF
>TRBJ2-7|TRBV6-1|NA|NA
TGTGCCAGCAGTGATAGCTCCCACGAGCAGTACTTC
CASSDSSHEQYF
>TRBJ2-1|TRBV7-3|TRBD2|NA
TGTGCCAGCAGCACCGGACTAGCTTTCGATGAGCAGTTCTTC
CASSTGLAFDEQFF
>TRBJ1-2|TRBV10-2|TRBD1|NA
TGCGCCAGCAGGCTAAGACAGGGGGATTCCTATGGCTACACCTTC
CASRLRQGDSYGYTF
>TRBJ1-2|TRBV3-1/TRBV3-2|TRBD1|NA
TGTGCCAGCAGAGGGACAGGGGATGGCTACACCTTC
CASRGTGDGYTF
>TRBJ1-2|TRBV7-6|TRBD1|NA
TGTGCCAGCAGCTACCGGGACAGGGGCGAGGCTGGCTACACCTTC
CASSYRDRGEAGYTF
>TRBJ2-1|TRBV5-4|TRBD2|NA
TGTGCCAGCAGCGATCTAGCGGGAGAAGGGAATGAGCAGTTCTTC
CASSDLAGEGNEQFF
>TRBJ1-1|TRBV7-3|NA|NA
TGTGCCAGCAGCTTAGCAGGTAACACTGAAGCTTTCTTT
CASSLAGNTEAFF
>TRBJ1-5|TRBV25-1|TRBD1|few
TGTGCCAGCCGTAAGGACAGGGGGCCGACTTTCAATCAGCCCCAGCATTTT
CASRKDRGPTFNQPQHF
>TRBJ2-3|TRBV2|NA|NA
TGTGCCAGCAGGGTTGCCTCTATCCAAGATACGCAGTATTTT
CASRVASIQDTQYF
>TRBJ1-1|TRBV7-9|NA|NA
TGTGCCAGCAGCTTGGGTCTGACAGGGAACACTGAAGCTTTCTTT
CASSLGLTGNTEAFF
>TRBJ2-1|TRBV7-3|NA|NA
TGCGCCAGCAGCCAATCCGGGGGCGGGGGTGAGCAGTTCTTC
CASSQSGGGGEQFF
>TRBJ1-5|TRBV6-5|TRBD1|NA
TGTGCCGGGAGGACAGGGGATCAGCCCCAGCATTTT
CAGRTGDQPQHF
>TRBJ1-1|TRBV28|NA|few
TGTGCCAGCAGTACCTCCCCCGGCGGCCGATTTGGCACTGAAGCTTTCTTT
CASSTSPGGRFGTEAFF
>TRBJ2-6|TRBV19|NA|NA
TGTGCCAGTAGTCCAGGGGCCTCTGGGGCCAACGTCCTGACTTTC
CASSPGASGANVLTF
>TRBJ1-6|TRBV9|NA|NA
TGTGCCAGCAGCGTAGACCTGGGGAGATCACCCCTCCACTTT
CASSVDLGRSPLHF
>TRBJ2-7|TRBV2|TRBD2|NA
TGTGCCAGCGGGTTTAGAGCGGGAGACTACGAGCAGTACTTC
CASGFRAGDYEQYF
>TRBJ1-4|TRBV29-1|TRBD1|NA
TGCAGCTTCCAGAGGACAGGGAGGGGGGAAAAACTGTTTTTT
CSFQRTGRGEKLFF
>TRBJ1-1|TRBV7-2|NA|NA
TGTGCCAGCAGCTCCCTCCCGGGGGACACTGAAGCTTTCTTT
CASSSLPGDTEAFF
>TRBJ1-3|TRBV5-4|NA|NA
TGTGCCAGCAGCGCGACTGGCTCTGGAAACACCATATATTTT
CASSATGSGNTIYF
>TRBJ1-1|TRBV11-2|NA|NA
TGTGCCAGCAGCTTACAGGGCAGCACTGAAGCTTTCTTT
CASSLQGSTEAFF
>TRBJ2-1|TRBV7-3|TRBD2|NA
TGTGCCAGCAGCTTAACCCCTCGACTAGCGGGAGGGCGGCATGAGCAGTTCTTC
CASSLTPRLAGGRHEQFF
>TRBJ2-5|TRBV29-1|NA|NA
TGCAGCGTTGGGACACCCTCCAGGGAGACCCAGTACTTC
CSVGTPSRETQYF
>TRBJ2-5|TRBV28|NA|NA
TGTGCCAGCAGTTTATGGGCTGTACGAGAGACCCAGTACTTC
CASSLWAVRETQYF
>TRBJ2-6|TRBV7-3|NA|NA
TGTGCCAGCAGCCCCACGGGGGTCAGCCCCTCTGGGGCCAACGTCCTGACTTTC
CASSPTGVSPSGANVLTF
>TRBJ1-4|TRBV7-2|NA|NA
TGTGCCAGCAGCTTAGCGCCAGGGTTAGCTAGTGAAAAACTGTTTTTT
CASSLAPGLASEKLFF
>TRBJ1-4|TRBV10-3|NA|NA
TGTGCCCACAGTCGCGCAACTAATGAAAAACTGTTTTTT
CAHSRATNEKLFF
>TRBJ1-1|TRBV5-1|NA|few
TGCGCCAGCAGCTTGGACACTACGGGTACTGAAGCTTTCTTT
CASSLDTTGTEAFF
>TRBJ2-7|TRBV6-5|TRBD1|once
TGTGCCAGCAAGATGGACAGGGTGGTACACGAGCAGTACTTC
CASKMDRVVHEQYF
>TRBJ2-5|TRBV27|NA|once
TGTGCCAGCAGTTTTTTACAGGGAGAGACCCAGTACTTC
CASSFLQGETQYF
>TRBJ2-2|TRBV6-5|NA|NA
TGTGCCAGCAGTTCCGCCAGGTTCAACACCGGGGAGCTGTTTTTT
CASSSARFNTGELFF
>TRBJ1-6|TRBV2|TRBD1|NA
TGTGCCAGCACCGGGACAGGAAGCTCACCCCTCCACTTT
CASTGTGSSPLHF
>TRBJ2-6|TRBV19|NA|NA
TGTGCCAGTAGTATGTGGGAGTCTGGGGCCAACGTCCTGACTTTC
CASSMWESGANVLTF